Below are 12 T cell receptor beta chains sequenced from a single sample in a study of ipilimumab plus nivolumab after autologous stem cell transplantation (TCRdb year 2021). Receptor amplification or capture employed the immunoSEQ multiplex PCR assay. In TCRdb, the immuneACCESS table is reduced to in-frame sequences with V and J assigned. These tables do not hold every clone; where another copy was compared, an unresolved V gene accounts for under half, and the others remain unexplained. The sample includes fewer than 95,000 clones, with 75% to 85% observed a single time. Roughly 2% of the sample is in the top ten clones. The sample in question was PBMCs, obtained in a trial of ipilimumab plus nivolumab as post-transplant consolidation. The receptors come from a male donor with diffuse large B-cell lymphoma.

J is TRBJ1-6 and V is TRBV19; D may be TRBD1 (6 bases). The germline V gene encodes CDR1 LNHDA and CDR2 SQIVND (reference sequence). This CDR3 is built from 16 residues. V lost 5 bases and J 7 bases, leaving 18 bases between the germline ends. The CDR3 sequence: CASSYVPGTRNSPLHF. The CDR3 DNA reads as TGTGCCAGTAGTTACGTCCCGGGGACACGAAATTCACCCCTCCACTTT. The full variable domain, rest sourced from reference TRBV19 and TRBJ1-6, is DGGITQSPKYLFRKEGQNVTLSCEQNLNHDAMYWYRQDPGQGLRLIYYSQIVNDFQKGDIAEGYSVSREKKESFPLTVTSAQKNPTAFYLCASSYVPGTRNSPLHFGNGTRLTVT.

V gene TRBV11-2 combines with J gene TRBJ2-5; D is possibly TRBD1 (7 bases). V was trimmed by 3 bases and J by 2 bases, leaving 13 bases between them. This CDR3 is built from 15 residues. Per the germline V gene, CDR1 is SGHAT and CDR2 is FQNNGV. The CDR3: CASSFDGGQQETQYF. The DNA for the CDR3 is TGTGCCAGCAGCTTCGACGGGGGACAGCAAGAGACCCAGTACTTC.

V gene TRBV6-1 combines with J gene TRBJ1-4, with D possibly being TRBD1 (6 bases). From germline, CDR1 is MNHNS and CDR2 SASEGT. This CDR3 is 17 amino acids long. V was trimmed by 2 bases and J by 4 bases, leaving 17 bases between them. DNA for the CDR3: TGTGCCAGCAGTGAATCAGGGACACGCCGAGTTAATGAAAAACTGTTTTTT. Protein product: CASSESGTRRVNEKLFF.

J is TRBJ2-1 and V is TRBV5-5; D unresolved. The length of the CDR3 is 13 residues. The V gene lost 1 base and the J gene lost 9 bases, with 11 bases spanning the gap. CDR1 SGHKS and CDR2 YYEKEE come from the germline V gene (reference sequence). CDR3 protein: CASSLSVTGEQFF. The CDR3 DNA follows: TGTGCCAGCAGCTTGTCGGTCACGGGTGAGCAGTTCTTC.

As for this clone: In the same sample, other DNA sequences code for this CDR3. J is TRBJ2-6 and V is TRBV7-6, with D perhaps given as TRBD1 or TRBD2 (6 bases each). V was shortened by 1 base and J by 4 bases, with 11 bases between the two germline ends. The length of the CDR3 is 16 residues. The germline gives CDR1 SGHVS, CDR2 FNYEAQ. The CDR3 reads CASSLEWGAGANVLTF. The DNA for the CDR3 is TGTGCCAGCAGCTTAGAGTGGGGGGCCGGGGCCAACGTCCTGACTTTC.

The chain combines TRBV2 with TRBJ2-1; the D gene is possibly TRBD2 (5 bases). This CDR3 is built from 16 residues. Germline-derived CDR1 and CDR2 are SNHLY and FYNNEI. Trimming removed 11 bases at V and 0 bases at J, with 20 bases between. This CDR3 is CAGRLPEGSSYNEQFF. In DNA, the CDR3 is TGTGCCGGGCGGCTACCGGAAGGGAGCTCCTACAATGAGCAGTTCTTC.

This chain connects TRBV5-1 to TRBJ2-7; D call uncertain. The germline V and J ends were trimmed by 0 bases and 0 bases, with 10 bases remaining between them. The germline gives CDR1 SGHRS, CDR2 YFSETQ. This CDR3 has 15 amino acids. The CDR3 DNA follows: TGCGCCAGCAGCTTGGATCACGGGTCCTCCTACGAGCAGTACTTC. It translates to CASSLDHGSSYEQYF.

This sequence joins TRBV6-6 and TRBJ1-5; 7 positions match TRBD1. Per the germline V gene, CDR1 is MNHNY and CDR2 is SVGAGI (reference sequence). The CDR3 extends over 15 amino acids. The junction had 9 bases not matched to a gene; V was cut back by 3 bases and J by 7 bases. The CDR3 nucleotides are TGTGCCAGCAGTTATTTTAGGGGGCTTGGGCAGCCCCAGCATTTT. Its protein product is CASSYFRGLGQPQHF.

This clone was seen only a few times. This chain joins TRBV19 and TRBJ1-2; no clear D. Trimming removed 3 bases at V and 8 bases at J, with 13 bases between. Germline assignment: CDR1 LNHDA and CDR2 SQIVND (reference sequence). This CDR3 contains 13 residues. The CDR3 nucleotides are TGTGCCAGTAGTATCGCTCGCCTGGGGGGCTACACCTTC. Its protein is CASSIARLGGYTF.

The chain joins TRBV7-2 to TRBJ1-4, with a tentative D call TRBD1 (6 bases). Germline-derived CDR1 and CDR2 are SGHTA and FQGNSA. The V and J ends lost 10 bases and 5 bases respectively, with 17 bases between them. The CDR3 contains 14 residues. In DNA form, the CDR3 reads TGTGCCACCGGTGAGGGACACCGGAATGAAAAACTGTTTTTT. This codes for CATGEGHRNEKLFF. Variable domain in full (rest from reference TRBV7-2 and TRBJ1-4): GAGVSQSPSNKVTEKGKDVELRCDPISGHTALYWYRQSLGQGLEFLIYFQGNSAPDKSGLPSDRFSAERTGGSVSTLTIQRTQQEDSAVYLCATGEGHRNEKLFFGSGTQLSVL.

This clone has more than one count but fewer than ten. The chain joins TRBV7-9 to TRBJ1-6; the match to TRBD1 covers 9 bases. With V trimmed by 4 bases and J by 4 bases, 2 bases remained unmatched. This CDR3 has 15 residues. CDR1 is SEHNR and CDR2 is FQNEAQ in the germline V gene (reference sequence). CDR3: CASSWGQGYNSPLHF. CDR3 bases: TGTGCCAGCAGCTGGGGACAGGGATATAATTCACCCCTCCACTTT.

The chain combines TRBV9 with TRBJ2-7; D gene ambiguous. Trimming pared 7 bases from V and 0 bases from J, leaving 14 bases between. CDR3 size: 14 residues. Germline values: CDR1 SGDLS, CDR2 YYNGEE. The CDR3 region is CASSLLPSSYEQYF. The DNA for the CDR3 is TGTGCCAGCTCGTTACTACCAAGCTCCTACGAGCAGTACTTC.